This TCR beta chain comes out of a study of T cells in Graves' hyperthyroidism and ophthalmopathy. No progression to ophthalmopathy during 18 months of follow-up defined stable disease. Uncontrolled infection, other autoimmune disease, pregnancy or lactation disqualified patients from enrolment. The authors obtained PBMCs from about 9.5 ml of fresh peripheral blood. Concerning this clonotype: As yet, its antigen is unknown.

Amplified TCR beta CDR3 regions derived from RNA transcripts. The HTBI primer set served for first-round RT-PCR of the TCR CDR3. TCRdb recomputed calls from the multiplex PCR reads with MiXCR, one row per CDR3 protein. The sample records 700,000 or so distinct CDR3 sequences, about 17% being singletons. Findings of the study overall: Blood samples included most of the expanded thyroid clonotypes exceeding 0.001.

This CDR3 region has 14 residues. The ends lost 8 bases at V and 0 bases at J; junction bases unmatched: 3. Per germline, CDR1 ENHRY and CDR2 SYGVKD. This TCR was recovered from a man between 18 and 35 years old with Graves' hyperthyroidism. The V and J genes are TRBV10-3 and TRBJ2-1; TRBD2 agrees at 8 bases. The sample was blood. CDR3 protein: CAIGSGSSYNEQFF. CDR3 DNA sequence: TGTGCCATCGGCAGCGGGAGCTCCTACAATGAGCAGTTCTTC.